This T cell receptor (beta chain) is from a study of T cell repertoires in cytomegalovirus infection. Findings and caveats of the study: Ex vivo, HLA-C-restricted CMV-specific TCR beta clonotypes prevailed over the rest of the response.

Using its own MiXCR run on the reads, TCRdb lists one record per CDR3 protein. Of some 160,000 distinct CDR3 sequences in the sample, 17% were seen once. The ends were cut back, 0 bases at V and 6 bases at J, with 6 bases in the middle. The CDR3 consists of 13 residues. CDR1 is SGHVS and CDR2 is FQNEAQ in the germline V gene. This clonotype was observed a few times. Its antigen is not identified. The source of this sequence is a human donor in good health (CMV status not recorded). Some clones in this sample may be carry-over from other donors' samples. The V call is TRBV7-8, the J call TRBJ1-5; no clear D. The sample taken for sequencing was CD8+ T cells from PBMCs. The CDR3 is CASSLAGPQPQHF. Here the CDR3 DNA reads TGTGCCAGCAGCTTAGCCGGGCCTCAGCCCCAGCATTTT. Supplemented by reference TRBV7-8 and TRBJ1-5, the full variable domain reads GAGVSQSPRYKVAKRGQDVALRCDPISGHVSLFWYQQALGQGPEFLTYFQNEAQLDKSGLPSDRFFAERPEGSVSTLKIQRTQQEDSAVYLCASSLAGPQPQHFGDGTRLSIL.